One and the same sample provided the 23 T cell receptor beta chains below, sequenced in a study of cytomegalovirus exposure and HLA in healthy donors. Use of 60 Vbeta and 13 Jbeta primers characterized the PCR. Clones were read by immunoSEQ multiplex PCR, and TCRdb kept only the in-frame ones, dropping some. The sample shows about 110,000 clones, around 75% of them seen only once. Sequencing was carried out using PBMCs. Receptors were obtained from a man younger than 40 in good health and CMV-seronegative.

CDR3 bases: TGTGCCAGCAGTTATTCAGGGGCGGGAGTAGAGACCCAGTACTTC. Translated, it gives CASSYSGAGVETQYF. V gene TRBV28 combines with J gene TRBJ2-5; tentatively, D is TRBD2 (7 bases). Germline V CDR1 and CDR2: MDHEN, SYDVKM. V was shortened by 4 bases and J by 4 bases, with 16 bases between the two germline ends. The CDR3 covers 15 residues.

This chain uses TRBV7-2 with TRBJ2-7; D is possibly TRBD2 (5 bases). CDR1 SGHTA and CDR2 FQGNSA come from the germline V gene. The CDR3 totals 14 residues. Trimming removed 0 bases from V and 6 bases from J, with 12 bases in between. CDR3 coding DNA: TGTGCCAGCAGCTTAGCGTTTGACGGGATCGAGCAGTACTTC. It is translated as CASSLAFDGIEQYF.

This chain's CDR3 is CASSSGQGSGTEAFF. The DNA for the CDR3 is TGTGCCAGCAGCTCGGGACAGGGGTCGGGCACTGAAGCTTTCTTT. The chain carries TRBV7-3 and TRBJ1-1, with 10 bases aligning to TRBD1. With 4 bases clipped from V and 4 bases from J, the junction kept 6 bases outside the gene matches. The germline gives CDR1 SGHTA, CDR2 FQGTGA. The CDR3 is 15 residues long.

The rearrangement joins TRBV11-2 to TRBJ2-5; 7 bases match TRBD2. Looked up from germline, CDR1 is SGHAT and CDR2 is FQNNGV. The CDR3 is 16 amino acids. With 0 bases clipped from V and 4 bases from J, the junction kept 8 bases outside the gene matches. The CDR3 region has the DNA TGTGCCAGCAGCTTAGAGGGACGCGGGGGTACAGAGACCCAGTACTTC. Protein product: CASSLEGRGGTETQYF.

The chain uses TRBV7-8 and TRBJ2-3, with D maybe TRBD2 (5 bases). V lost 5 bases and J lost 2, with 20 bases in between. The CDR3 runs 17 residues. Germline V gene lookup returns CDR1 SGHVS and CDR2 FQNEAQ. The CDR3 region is CASSPPDFAGITDTQYF. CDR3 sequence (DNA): TGTGCCAGCAGCCCACCGGACTTCGCGGGTATCACAGATACGCAGTATTTT.

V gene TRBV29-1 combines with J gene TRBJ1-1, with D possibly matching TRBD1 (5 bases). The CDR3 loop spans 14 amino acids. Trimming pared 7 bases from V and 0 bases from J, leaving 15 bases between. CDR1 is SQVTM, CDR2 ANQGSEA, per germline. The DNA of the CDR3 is TGCAGCGCCAAACTCCAGGGTATGAACACTGAAGCTTTCTTT. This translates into CSAKLQGMNTEAFF.

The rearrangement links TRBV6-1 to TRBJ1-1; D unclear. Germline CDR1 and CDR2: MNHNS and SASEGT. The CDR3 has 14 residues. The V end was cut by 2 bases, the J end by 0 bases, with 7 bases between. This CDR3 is CASSESQLNTEAFF. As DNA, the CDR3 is TGTGCCAGCAGTGAATCACAGTTGAACACTGAAGCTTTCTTT.

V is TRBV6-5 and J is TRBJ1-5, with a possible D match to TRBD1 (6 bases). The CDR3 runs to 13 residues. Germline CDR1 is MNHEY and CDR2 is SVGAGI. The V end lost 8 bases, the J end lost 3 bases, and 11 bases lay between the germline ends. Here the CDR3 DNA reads TGTGCCAGCGGAAGGGACACCAATCAGCCCCAGCATTTT. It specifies CASGRDTNQPQHF.

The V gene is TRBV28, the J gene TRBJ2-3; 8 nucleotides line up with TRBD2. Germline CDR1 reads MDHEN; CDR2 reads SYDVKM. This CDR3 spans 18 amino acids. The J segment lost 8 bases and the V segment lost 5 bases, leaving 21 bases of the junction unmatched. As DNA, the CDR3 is TGTGCCAGCAGTCCCCCCCAGTCGACGGGAGGGCCCAGCTTTACGCAGTATTTT. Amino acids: CASSPPQSTGGPSFTQYF.

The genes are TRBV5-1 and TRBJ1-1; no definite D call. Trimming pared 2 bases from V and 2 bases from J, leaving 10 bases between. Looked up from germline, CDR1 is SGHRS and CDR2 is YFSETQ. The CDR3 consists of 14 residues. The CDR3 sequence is CASSLYRENTEAFF. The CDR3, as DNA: TGCGCCAGCAGCTTATACCGGGAAAACACTGAAGCTTTCTTT.

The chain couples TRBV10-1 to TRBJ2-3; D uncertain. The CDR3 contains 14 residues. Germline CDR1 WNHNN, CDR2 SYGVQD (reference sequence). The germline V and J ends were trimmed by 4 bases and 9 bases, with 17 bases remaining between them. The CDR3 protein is CASSVHMRFLTQYF. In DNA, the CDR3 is TGCGCCAGCAGTGTGCACATGAGGTTCTTAACGCAGTATTTT.

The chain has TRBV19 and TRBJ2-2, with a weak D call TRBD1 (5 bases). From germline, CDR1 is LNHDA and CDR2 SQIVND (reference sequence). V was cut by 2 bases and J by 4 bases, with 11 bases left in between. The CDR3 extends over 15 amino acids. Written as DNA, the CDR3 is TGTGCCAGTAGTATACCCTGGACAACCACCGGGGAGCTGTTTTTT. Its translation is CASSIPWTTTGELFF.

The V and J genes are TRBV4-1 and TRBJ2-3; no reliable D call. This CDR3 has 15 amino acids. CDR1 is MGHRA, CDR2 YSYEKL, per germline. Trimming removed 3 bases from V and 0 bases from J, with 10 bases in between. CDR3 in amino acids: CASSHLLSSTDTQYF. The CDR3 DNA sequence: TGCGCCAGCAGCCATCTTCTATCTAGCACAGATACGCAGTATTTT.

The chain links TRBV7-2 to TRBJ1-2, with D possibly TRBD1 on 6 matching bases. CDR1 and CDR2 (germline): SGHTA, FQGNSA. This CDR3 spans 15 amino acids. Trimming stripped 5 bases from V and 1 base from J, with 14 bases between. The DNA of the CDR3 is TGTGCCAGCAGCCTAAACAGGGAACTTAACTATGGCTACACCTTC. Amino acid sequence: CASSLNRELNYGYTF.

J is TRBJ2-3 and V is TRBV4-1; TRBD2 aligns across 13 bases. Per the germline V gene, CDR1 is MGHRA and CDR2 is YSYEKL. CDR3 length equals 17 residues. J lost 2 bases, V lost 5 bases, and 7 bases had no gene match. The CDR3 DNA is TGCGCCAGCAGCTTCCGGACTAGCGGGAGTATCACAGATACGCAGTATTTT. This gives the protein CASSFRTSGSITDTQYF.

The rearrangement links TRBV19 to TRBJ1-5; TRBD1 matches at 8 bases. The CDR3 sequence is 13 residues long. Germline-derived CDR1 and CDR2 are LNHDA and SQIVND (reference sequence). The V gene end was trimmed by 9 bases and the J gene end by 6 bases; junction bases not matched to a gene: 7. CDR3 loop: CASSNRGSQPQHF. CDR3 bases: TGTGCCAGCTCGAACAGGGGGAGTCAGCCCCAGCATTTT.

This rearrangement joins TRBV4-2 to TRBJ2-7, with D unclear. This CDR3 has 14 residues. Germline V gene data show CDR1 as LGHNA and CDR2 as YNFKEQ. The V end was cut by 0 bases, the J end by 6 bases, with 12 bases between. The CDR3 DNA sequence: TGTGCCAGCAGCCAAGAGCCGACACTGGGCGAGCAGTACTTC. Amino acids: CASSQEPTLGEQYF.

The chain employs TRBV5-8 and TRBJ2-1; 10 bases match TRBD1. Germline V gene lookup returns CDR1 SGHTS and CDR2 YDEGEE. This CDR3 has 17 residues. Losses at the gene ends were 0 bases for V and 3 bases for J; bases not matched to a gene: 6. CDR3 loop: CASSLVSGTGDYNEQFF. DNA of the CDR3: TGTGCCAGCAGCTTGGTTTCCGGGACAGGGGACTACAATGAGCAGTTCTTC.

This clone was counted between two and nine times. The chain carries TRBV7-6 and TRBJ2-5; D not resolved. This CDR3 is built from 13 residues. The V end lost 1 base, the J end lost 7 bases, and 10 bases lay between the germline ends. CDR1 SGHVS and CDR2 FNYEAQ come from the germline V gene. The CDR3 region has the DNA TGTGCCAGCAGCTTAGACCAGAGAGGGACCCAGTACTTC. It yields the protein CASSLDQRGTQYF. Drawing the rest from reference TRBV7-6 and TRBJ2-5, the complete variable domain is GAGVSQSPRYKVTKRGQDVALRCDPISGHVSLYWYRQALGQGPEFLTYFNYEAQQDKSGLPNDRFSAERPEGSISTLTIQRTEQRDSAMYRCASSLDQRGTQYFGPGTRLLVL.

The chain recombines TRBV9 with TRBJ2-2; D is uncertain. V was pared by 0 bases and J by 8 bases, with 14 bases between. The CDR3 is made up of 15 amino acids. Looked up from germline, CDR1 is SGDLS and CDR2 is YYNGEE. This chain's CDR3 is CASSVADLLSGELFF. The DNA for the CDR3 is TGTGCCAGCAGCGTAGCGGATCTACTATCGGGGGAGCTGTTTTTT.

CDR3 amino acids: CASSLLFTNEQFF. The CDR3 DNA reads TGTGCCAGCAGCCTCTTATTTACAAATGAGCAGTTCTTC. The chain couples TRBV7-2 to TRBJ2-1; no reliable D call. The V gene lost 5 bases and the J gene lost 7 bases, with 12 bases spanning the gap. The germline CDR1 and CDR2 sequences are SGHTA and FQGNSA. The length of the CDR3 is 13 residues.

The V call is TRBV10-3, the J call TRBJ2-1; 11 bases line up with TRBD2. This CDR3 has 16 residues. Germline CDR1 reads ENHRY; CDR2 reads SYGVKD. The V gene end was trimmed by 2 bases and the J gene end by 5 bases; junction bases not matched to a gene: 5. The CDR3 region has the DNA TGTGCCATCAGTGAGGGGGGGACTAGCGGAGACAATGAGCAGTTCTTC. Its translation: CAISEGGTSGDNEQFF.

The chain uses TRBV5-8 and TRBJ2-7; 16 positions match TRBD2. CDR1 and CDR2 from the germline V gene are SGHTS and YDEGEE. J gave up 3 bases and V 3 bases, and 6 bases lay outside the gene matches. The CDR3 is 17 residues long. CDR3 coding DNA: TGTGCCAGCAGCTGGACCGGGACTAGCGGGAGGGTCTACGAGCAGTACTTC. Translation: CASSWTGTSGRVYEQYF.